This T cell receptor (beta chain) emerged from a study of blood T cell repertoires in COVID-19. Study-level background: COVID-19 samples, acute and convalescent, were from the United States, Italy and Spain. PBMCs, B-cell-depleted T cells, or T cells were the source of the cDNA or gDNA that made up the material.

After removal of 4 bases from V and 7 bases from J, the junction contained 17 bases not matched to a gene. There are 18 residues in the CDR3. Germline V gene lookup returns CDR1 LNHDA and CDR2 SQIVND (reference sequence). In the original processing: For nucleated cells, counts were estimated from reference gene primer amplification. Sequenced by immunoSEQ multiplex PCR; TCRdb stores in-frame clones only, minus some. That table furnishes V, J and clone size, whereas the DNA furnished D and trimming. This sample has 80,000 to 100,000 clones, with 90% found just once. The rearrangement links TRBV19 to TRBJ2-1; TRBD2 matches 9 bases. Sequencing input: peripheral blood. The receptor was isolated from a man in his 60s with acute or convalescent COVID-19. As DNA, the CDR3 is TGTGCCAGTAGTACCGTGCCGGGACTAGCCTCTAAGCGGAATGAGCAGTTCTTC. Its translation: CASSTVPGLASKRNEQFF.